This TCR beta chain was captured by sequencing in a study of T cell clonotyping in hematopoietic cell transplantation. About this clone: Its antigen remains unknown.

Study-wide points: Graft donor and pretransplant recipient Inverse Simpson Index values predicted broader posttransplant TCR diversity. No sorting was done, leaving CD4 and CD8 contributions mixed. After transplant, recipient diversity fell while pathologically expanded clonotypes grew through day 180. Few recipient clonotypes overlapped donors; over 97% were de novo at given depth.

Only in-frame clones appear in the TCRdb table, and some are missing; sequencing was by immunoSEQ multiplex PCR. The sample yields just under 20,000 clones, 65% to 80% seen once. The clonotype was recovered from a man aged 60-69 years in good health. Some clones in this sample may be carry-over from other donors' samples. The sample was peripheral blood mononuclear cells.

CDR3 protein: CASSLTGGNTEAFF. The CDR3 DNA sequence: TGTGCCAGCAGTTTAACAGGGGGGAACACTGAAGCTTTCTTT. The chain carries TRBV28 and TRBJ1-1, with 8 positions matching TRBD1. Trimming at V came to 2 bases and at J to 1 base, leaving 0 bases not matched to a gene. The germline V gene has CDR1 MDHEN and CDR2 SYDVKM. This CDR3 is built from 14 residues.